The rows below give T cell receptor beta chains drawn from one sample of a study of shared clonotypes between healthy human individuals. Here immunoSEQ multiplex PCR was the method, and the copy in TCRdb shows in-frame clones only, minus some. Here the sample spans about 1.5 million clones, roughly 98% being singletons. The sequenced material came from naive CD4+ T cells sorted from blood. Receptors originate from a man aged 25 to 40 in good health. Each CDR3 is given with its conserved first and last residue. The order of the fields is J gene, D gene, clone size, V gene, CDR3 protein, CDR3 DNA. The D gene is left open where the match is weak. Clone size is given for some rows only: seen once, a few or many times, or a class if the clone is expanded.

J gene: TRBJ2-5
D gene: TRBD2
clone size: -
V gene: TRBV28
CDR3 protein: CASGGLAGRETQYF
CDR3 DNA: TGTGCCAGCGGGGGACTAGCGGGACGGGAGACCCAGTACTTC

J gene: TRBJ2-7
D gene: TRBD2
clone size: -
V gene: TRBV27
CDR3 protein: CASRFGAAGTSGPYEQYF
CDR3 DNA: TGTGCCAGCAGATTTGGAGCCGCCGGGACTAGCGGCCCCTACGAGCAGTACTTC

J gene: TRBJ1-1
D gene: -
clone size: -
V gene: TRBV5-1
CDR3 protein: CASSLDGRGNTEAFF
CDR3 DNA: TGCGCCAGCAGCTTGGATGGCAGGGGGAACACTGAAGCTTTCTTT

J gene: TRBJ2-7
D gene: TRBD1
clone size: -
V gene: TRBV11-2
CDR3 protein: CASSLDSGTGQGYEQYF
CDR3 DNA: TGTGCCAGCAGCTTAGATTCGGGCACGGGACAGGGCTACGAGCAGTACTTC

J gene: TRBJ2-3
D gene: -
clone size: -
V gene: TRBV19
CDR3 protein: CASSLNRAGTDTQYF
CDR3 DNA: TGTGCCAGTAGTCTAAATAGAGCCGGCACAGATACGCAGTATTTT

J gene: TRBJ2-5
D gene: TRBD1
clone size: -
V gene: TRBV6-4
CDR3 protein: CASIPDRAETQYF
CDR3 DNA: TGTGCCAGCATCCCGGACAGGGCAGAGACCCAGTACTTC

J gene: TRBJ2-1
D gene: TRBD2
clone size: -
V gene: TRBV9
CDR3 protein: CASSTGTSGFSEQFF
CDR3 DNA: TGTGCCAGCAGCACAGGGACTAGCGGGTTCAGTGAGCAGTTCTTC

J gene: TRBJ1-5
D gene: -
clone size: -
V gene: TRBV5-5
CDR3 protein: CASSLNGNSNQPQHF
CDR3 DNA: TGTGCCAGCAGCTTAAACGGGAATAGCAATCAGCCCCAGCATTTT

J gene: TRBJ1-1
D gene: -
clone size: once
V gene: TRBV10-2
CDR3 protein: CASSESLTEAFF
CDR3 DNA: TGCGCCAGCAGTGAGTCGTTAACAGAAGCTTTCTTT

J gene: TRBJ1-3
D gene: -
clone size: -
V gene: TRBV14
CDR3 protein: CASSQDEGFSGNTIYF
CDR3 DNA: TGTGCCAGCAGCCAAGATGAAGGATTCTCTGGAAACACCATATATTTT

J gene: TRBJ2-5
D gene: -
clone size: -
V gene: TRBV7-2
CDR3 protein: CASSLITVSSRSQETQYF
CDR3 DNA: TGTGCCAGCAGCTTAATTACGGTTTCTAGCCGGTCCCAAGAGACCCAGTACTTC

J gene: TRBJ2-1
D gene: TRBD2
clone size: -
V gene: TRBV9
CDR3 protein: CASSVITGLASNEQFF
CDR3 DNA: TGTGCCAGCAGCGTGATTACGGGACTAGCGTCAAATGAGCAGTTCTTC

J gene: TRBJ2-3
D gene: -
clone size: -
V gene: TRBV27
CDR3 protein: CASSAKVGLPYDTQYF
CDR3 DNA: TGTGCCAGCAGTGCCAAAGTAGGTCTCCCCTACGATACGCAGTATTTT

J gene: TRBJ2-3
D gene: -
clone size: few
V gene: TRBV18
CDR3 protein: CASSPPSTDTQYF
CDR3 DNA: TGTGCCAGCTCACCACCGTCGACAGATACGCAGTATTTT

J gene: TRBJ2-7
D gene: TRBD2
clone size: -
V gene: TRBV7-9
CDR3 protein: CASSPAGGRSYEQYF
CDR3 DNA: TGTGCCAGCAGCCCAGCGGGGGGTCGCTCCTACGAGCAGTACTTC

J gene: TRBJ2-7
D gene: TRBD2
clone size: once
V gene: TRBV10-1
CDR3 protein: CASSDPGLEQYF
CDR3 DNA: TGCGCCAGCAGTGACCCGGGACTAGAGCAGTACTTC

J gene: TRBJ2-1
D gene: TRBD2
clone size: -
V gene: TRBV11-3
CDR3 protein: CASSATSGSYNEQFF
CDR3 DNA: TGTGCCAGCAGCGCGACTAGCGGGTCCTACAATGAGCAGTTCTTC

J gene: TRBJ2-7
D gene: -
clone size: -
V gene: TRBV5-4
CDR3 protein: CASSFKGNSYEQYF
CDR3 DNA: TGTGCCAGCAGCTTTAAAGGGAACTCCTACGAGCAGTACTTC

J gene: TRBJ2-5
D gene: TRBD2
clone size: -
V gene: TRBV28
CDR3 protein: CASSLGRALSQETQYF
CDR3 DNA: TGTGCCAGCAGTTTAGGGAGGGCTCTCAGCCAAGAGACCCAGTACTTC

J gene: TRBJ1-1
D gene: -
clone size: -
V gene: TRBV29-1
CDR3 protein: CSVAGINTEAFF
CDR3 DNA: TGCAGCGTTGCTGGGATCAACACTGAAGCTTTCTTT

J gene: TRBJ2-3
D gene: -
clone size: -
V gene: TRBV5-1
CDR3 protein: CASSRSRGTDTQYF
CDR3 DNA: TGCGCCAGCAGTCGGTCCAGGGGCACAGATACGCAGTATTTT

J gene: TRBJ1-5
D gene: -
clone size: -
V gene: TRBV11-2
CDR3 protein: CASSLTGSNQPQHF
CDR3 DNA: TGTGCCAGCAGCCTCACAGGGAGCAATCAGCCCCAGCATTTT

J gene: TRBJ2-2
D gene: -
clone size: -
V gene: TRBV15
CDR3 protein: CATSTITGELFF
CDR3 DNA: TGTGCCACCAGCACGATCACCGGGGAGCTGTTTTTT

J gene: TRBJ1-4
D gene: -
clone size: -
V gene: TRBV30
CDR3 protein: CAWSEQLVDEKLFF
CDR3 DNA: TGTGCCTGGAGTGAGCAGTTGGTCGATGAAAAACTGTTTTTT

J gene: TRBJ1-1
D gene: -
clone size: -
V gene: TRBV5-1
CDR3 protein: CASSFTGNTEAFF
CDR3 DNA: TGCGCCAGCAGCTTCACAGGGAACACTGAAGCTTTCTTT

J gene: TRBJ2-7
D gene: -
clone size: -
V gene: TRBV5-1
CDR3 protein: CASSLFLGNYEQYF
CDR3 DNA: TGCGCCAGCAGCTTGTTTCTCGGGAACTACGAGCAGTACTTC

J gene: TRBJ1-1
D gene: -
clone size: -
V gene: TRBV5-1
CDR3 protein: CASSGNIDSEAFF
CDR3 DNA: TGCGCCAGCAGCGGTAATATAGACAGCGAAGCTTTCTTT

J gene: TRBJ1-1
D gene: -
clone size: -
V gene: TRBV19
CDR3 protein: CASSIRVTESMNTEAFF
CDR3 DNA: TGTGCCAGTAGTATACGGGTGACAGAGAGCATGAACACTGAAGCTTTCTTT

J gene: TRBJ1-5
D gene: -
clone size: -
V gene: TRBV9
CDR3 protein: CASSPTGRQNQPQHF
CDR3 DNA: TGTGCCAGCAGCCCGACGGGACGGCAAAATCAGCCCCAGCATTTT

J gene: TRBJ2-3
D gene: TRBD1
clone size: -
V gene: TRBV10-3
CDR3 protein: CATDRGQGDTQYF
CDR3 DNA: TGTGCCACGGACAGGGGGCAAGGAGATACGCAGTATTTT

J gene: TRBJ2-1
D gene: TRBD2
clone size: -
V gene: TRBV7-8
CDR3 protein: CASSLESGRRDEQFF
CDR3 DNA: TGTGCCAGCAGCTTAGAAAGCGGGAGGAGGGATGAGCAGTTCTTC

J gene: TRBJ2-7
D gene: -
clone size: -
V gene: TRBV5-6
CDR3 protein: CASSLVGQGDWEQYF
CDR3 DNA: TGTGCCAGCAGCTTGGTGGGTCAGGGGGACTGGGAGCAGTACTTC

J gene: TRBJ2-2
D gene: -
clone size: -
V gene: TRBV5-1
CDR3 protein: CASSLQGANTGELFF
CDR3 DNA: TGCGCCAGCAGCTTACAGGGAGCGAACACCGGGGAGCTGTTTTTT

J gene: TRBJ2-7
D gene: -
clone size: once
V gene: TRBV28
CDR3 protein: CASSLGTLSSYEQYF
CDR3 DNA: TGTGCCAGCAGTTTAGGCACTCTGAGCTCCTACGAGCAGTACTTC

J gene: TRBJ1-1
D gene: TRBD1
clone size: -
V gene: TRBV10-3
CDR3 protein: CATAPHKDRALTENTEAFF
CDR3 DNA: TGTGCCACCGCACCTCACAAGGACAGGGCGCTAACCGAAAACACTGAAGCTTTCTTT

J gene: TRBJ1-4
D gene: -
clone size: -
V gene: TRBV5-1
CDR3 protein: CASSEQGNRGEKLFF
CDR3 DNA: TGCGCCAGCAGCGAACAGGGAAATCGAGGTGAAAAACTGTTTTTT

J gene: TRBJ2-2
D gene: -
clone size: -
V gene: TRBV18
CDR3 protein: CASSHQEGKTGELFF
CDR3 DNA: TGTGCCAGCTCACACCAAGAGGGGAAGACCGGGGAGCTGTTTTTT

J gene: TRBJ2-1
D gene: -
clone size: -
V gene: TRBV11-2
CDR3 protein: CASSLTRLEGPNEQFF
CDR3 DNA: TGTGCCAGCAGCTTAACCCGACTAGAGGGCCCCAATGAGCAGTTCTTC

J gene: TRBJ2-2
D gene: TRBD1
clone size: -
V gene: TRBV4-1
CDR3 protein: CASSPNDRGYNSGELFF
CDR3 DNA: TGCGCCAGCAGCCCGAATGACAGGGGGTATAATTCCGGGGAGCTGTTTTTT

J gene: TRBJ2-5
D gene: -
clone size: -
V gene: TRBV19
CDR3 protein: CASSTDQETQYF
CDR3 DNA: TGTGCCAGTAGTACAGACCAAGAGACCCAGTACTTC

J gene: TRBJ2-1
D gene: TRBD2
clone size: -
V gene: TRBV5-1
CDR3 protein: CASSLVASGSYNEQFF
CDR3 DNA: TGCGCCAGCAGCTTGGTGGCTAGCGGGTCGTACAATGAGCAGTTCTTC

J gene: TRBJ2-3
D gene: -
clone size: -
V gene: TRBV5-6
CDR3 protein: CASSLEGSKSTDTQYF
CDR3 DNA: TGTGCCAGCAGCTTGGAGGGCAGTAAAAGCACAGATACGCAGTATTTT

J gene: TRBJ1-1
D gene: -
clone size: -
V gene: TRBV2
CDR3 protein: CASSEIGRMNTEAFF
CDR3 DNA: TGTGCCAGCAGTGAAATAGGCAGGATGAACACTGAAGCTTTCTTT

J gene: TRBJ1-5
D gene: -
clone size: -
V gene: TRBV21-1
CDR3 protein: CASSKAKGGTGWGLYSNQPQHF
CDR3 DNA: TGTGCCAGCAGCAAAGCGAAGGGCGGAACGGGGTGGGGATTATATAGCAATCAGCCCCAGCATTTT

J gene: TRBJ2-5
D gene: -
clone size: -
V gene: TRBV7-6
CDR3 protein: CASSLPRPQETQYF
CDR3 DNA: TGTGCCAGCAGCTTACCCCGACCCCAAGAGACCCAGTACTTC